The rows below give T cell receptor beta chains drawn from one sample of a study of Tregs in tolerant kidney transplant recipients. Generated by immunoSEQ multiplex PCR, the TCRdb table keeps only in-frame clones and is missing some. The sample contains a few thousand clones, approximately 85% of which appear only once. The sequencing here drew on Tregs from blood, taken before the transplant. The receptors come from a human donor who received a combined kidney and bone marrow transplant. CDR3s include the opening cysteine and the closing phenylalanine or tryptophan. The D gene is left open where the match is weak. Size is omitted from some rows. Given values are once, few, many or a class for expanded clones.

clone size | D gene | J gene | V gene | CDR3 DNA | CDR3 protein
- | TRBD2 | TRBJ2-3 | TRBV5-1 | TGCGCCAGCAATTTAGCGGGGGCAGATACGCAGTATTTT | CASNLAGADTQYF
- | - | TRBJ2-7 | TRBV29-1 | TGCAGCGTTGAACGGGGGGCAGACGAGCAGTACTTC | CSVERGADEQYF
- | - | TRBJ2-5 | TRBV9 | TGTGCCAGCAGCGTCAGGGATACCTACCAAGAGACCCAGTACTTC | CASSVRDTYQETQYF
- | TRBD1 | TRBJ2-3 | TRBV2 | TGTGCCAGCAGTGAAGCGCGGGACAGGAGCACAGATACGCAGTATTTT | CASSEARDRSTDTQYF
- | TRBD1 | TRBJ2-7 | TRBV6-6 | TGTGCCAGCAGTATTCAGGGGGCCGAGTACGAGCAGTACTTC | CASSIQGAEYEQYF
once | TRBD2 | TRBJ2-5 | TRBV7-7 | TGTGCCAGCAGTACAGCGGGAGGCCGGGGAGGAGAGACCCAGTACTTC | CASSTAGGRGGETQYF
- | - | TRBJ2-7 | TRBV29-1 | TGCAGCGCCGTAAAGGACAACTTACCCTACGAGCAGTACTTC | CSAVKDNLPYEQYF
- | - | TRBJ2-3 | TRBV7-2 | TGTGCCAGCACCCTAGGAGGGTACCACCGCGCTACGCAGTATTTT | CASTLGGYHRATQYF
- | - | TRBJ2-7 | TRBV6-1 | TGTGCCAGCTCACGCCCCAGCGGACCCTACGAGCAGTACTTC | CASSRPSGPYEQYF
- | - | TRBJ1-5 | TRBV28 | TGTGCCAGCAGACGACAGGTCAATCAGCCCCAGCATTTT | CASRRQVNQPQHF
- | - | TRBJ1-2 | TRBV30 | TGTGCCTGGAGGTTCGGCGTTGTAGCCTATGGCTACACCTTC | CAWRFGVVAYGYTF
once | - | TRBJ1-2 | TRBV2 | TGTGCCAGCAGTCCCGGGTGGGACTATGGCTACACCTTC | CASSPGWDYGYTF
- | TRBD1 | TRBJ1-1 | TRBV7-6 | TGTGCCAGCAGCCGGACAGGGACGAACACTGAAGCTTTCTTT | CASSRTGTNTEAFF
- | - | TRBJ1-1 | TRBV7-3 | TGTGCCAGCAGCTCGGGGGGGCGCTTTGCTGAAGCTTTCTTT | CASSSGGRFAEAFF
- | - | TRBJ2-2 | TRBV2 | TGTGCCAGCAGTGAAGTGCAGGCGAACACCGGGGAGCTGTTTTTT | CASSEVQANTGELFF
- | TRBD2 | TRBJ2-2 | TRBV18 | TGTGCCAGCTCACCGTTAGCGGGAGACACCGGGGAGCTGTTTTTT | CASSPLAGDTGELFF
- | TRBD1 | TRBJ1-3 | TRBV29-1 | TGCAGCGTGGGACAGGGCTCTGGAAACACCATATATTTT | CSVGQGSGNTIYF
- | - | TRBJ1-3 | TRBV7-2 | TGTGCCAGCAGCCCAAGCGGCCAGACTGGAAACACCATATATTTT | CASSPSGQTGNTIYF
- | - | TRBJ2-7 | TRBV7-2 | TGTGCCAGCAGCTTAAGCAAGGCCTCGGGCGAGCAGTACTTC | CASSLSKASGEQYF
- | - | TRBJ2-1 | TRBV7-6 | TGTGCCAGCAGCTATGGACAGCAGGGACGTGAGCAGTTCTTC | CASSYGQQGREQFF
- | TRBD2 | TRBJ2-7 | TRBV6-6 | TGTGCCAGCAGTCCGGGAGGGCTCTACGAGCAGTACTTC | CASSPGGLYEQYF
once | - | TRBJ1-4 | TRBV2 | TGTGCCAGCAGTGAACAGGGCGATACTAATGAAAAACTGTTTTTT | CASSEQGDTNEKLFF
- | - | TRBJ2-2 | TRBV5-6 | TGTGCCAGCAGCTTCGCCGGACAGAGCACCGGGGAGCTGTTTTTT | CASSFAGQSTGELFF
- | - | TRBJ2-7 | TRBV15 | TGTGCCACCAGCATCAGAAGCTCCTACGAGCAGTACTTC | CATSIRSSYEQYF
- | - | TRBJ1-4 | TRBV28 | TGTGCCAGCAGTCCCTCGGGGTGGAGTGAAAAACTGTTTTTT | CASSPSGWSEKLFF
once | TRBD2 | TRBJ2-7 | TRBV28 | TGTGCCAGCAGTTCTCCTCTAGCGGGAGCCATCTACGAGCAGTACTTC | CASSSPLAGAIYEQYF
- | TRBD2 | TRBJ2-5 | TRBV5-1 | TGCGCCAGCAGCTTAAGCGGGAGGGGCCAAGAGACCCAGTACTTC | CASSLSGRGQETQYF
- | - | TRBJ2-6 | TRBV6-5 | TGTGCCAGCAGTTACCGGCGGCCTGGGGCCAACGTCCTGACTTTC | CASSYRRPGANVLTF
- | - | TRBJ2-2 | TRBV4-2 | TGTGCCAGCAGCCAAGAGGCCCAGGGCTCCGGGGAGCTGTTTTTT | CASSQEAQGSGELFF
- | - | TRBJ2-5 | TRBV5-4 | TGTGCCAGCAGCTTGGCCGTACCCGGGGTACAAGAGACCCAGTACTTC | CASSLAVPGVQETQYF
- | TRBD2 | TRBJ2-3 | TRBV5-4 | TGTGCCAGCAGCTTTCCGGGACTAGCAACAGATACGCAGTATTTT | CASSFPGLATDTQYF
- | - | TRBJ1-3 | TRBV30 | TGTGCCTGGAATTCGCAGGGTCTCGGAAACACCATATATTTT | CAWNSQGLGNTIYF
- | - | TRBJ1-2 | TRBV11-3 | TGTGCCCCCTCGACAGCTGGCTACACCTTC | CAPSTAGYTF
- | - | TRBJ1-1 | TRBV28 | TGTGCCAGCAGAGTTTCCGGGGGTAGTACGGACACTGAAGCTTTCTTT | CASRVSGGSTDTEAFF
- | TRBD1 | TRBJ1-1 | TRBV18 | TGTGCCAGCTCATCCGGGACAGGGGACCTCGGTGGTGGAGCTTTCTTT | CASSSGTGDLGGGAFF
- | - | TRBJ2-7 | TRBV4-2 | TGTGCCAGCAGCCAGTCGGGCGGGCGGGGCTTTGACTACGAGCAGTACTTC | CASSQSGGRGFDYEQYF
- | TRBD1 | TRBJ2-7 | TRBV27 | TGTGCCAGCAGTATGTGGACAGGACGGTCCTACGAGCAGTACTTC | CASSMWTGRSYEQYF
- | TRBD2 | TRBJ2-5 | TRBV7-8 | TGTGCCAGCAGCCCCGGGAGCGGGAGTGCGTTGGGAGAGACCCAGTACTTC | CASSPGSGSALGETQYF
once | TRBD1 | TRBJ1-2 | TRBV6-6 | TGTGCCAGCGCTCTACCCTGGACAGGGGGATATGGCTACACCTTC | CASALPWTGGYGYTF
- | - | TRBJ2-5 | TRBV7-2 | TGTGCCAGCAGCTTAGCACCCCAGGCCCAGTACTTC | CASSLAPQAQYF
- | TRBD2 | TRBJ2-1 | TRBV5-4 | TGTGCCAGCAGCTCTGGGACTAGCGGGAGGATATTTCAGTTCTTC | CASSSGTSGRIFQFF
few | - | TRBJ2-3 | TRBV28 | TGTGCCAGCAGTCCTCGACAGGATACGCAGTATTTT | CASSPRQDTQYF
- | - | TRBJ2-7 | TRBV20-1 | TGCAGTGCTGGTCGGAGTTACGAGCAGTACTTC | CSAGRSYEQYF
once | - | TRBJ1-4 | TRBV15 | TGTGCCACTCGAGGCGGGCAGCCTACTGAAAAACTGTTTTTT | CATRGGQPTEKLFF
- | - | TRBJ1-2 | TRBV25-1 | TGTGCCAGCAGTTGGGGCCACGAAACCGGCTACACCTTC | CASSWGHETGYTF
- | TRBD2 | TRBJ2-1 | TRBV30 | TGTGCCTGGAAACGGGAGGGCCGTCATGAGCAGTTCTTC | CAWKREGRHEQFF
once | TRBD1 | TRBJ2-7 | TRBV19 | TGTGCCAGTAGTACCCAGGGGGCCCACGAGCAGTACTTC | CASSTQGAHEQYF
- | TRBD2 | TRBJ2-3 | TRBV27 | TGTGCCAGCAGTCAATTGGGCGGGAGCTCCTACACAGATACGCAGTATTTT | CASSQLGGSSYTDTQYF
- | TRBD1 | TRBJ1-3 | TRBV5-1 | TGCGCCAGCAGCTTGACAGGGGGCCGGATGAGCGCTGGAAACACCATATATTTT | CASSLTGGRMSAGNTIYF
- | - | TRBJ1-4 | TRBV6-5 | TGTGCCAGCAGTTCGGAGGGGTGGGATGAAAAACTGTTTTTT | CASSSEGWDEKLFF
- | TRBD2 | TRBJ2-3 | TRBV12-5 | TGTGCTAGTGGTTTCGGGACTAGCGGGATGGATACGCAGTATTTT | CASGFGTSGMDTQYF
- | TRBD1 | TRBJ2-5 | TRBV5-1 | TGCGCCAGCACACAGGGGAAGAGAACCCCAGAGACCCAGTACTTC | CASTQGKRTPETQYF
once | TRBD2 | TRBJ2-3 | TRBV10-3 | TGTGCCATCAGTGGGGGGGGGACTTTCTCAGATACGCAGTATTTT | CAISGGGTFSDTQYF
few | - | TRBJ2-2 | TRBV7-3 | TGTGCCAGCAGCTTATATGGGGCTACGAACACCGGGGAGCTGTTTTTT | CASSLYGATNTGELFF
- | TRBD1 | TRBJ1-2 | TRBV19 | TGTGCCAGTAGCCCCGGGGGGACAGGGGAAAACTATGGCTACACCTTC | CASSPGGTGENYGYTF
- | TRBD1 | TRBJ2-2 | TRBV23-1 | TGCGCCAGCAGTCAATCTACACAGGGGATGAGAAACACCGGGGAGCTGTTTTTT | CASSQSTQGMRNTGELFF
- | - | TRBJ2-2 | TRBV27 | TGTGCCAGCAGTTTACTAGGCACCGGGGAGCTGTTTTTT | CASSLLGTGELFF